These 30 T cell receptor beta chains came from one sample sequenced in a study of Graves' ophthalmopathy and Graves' hyperthyroidism. Amplifying from RNA transcripts, the study obtained TCR beta CDR3 regions. First-round RT-PCR employed HTBI primers, with a second-round multiplex PCR after it. In TCRdb, the multiplex PCR reads were re-called with MiXCR into one record per CDR3 protein. The data hold around 670,000 distinct CDR3 sequences, with 40% observed a single time. Sequencing used peripheral blood. The receptors were gathered from an adult man with Graves' ophthalmopathy.

The V call is TRBV25-1, the J call TRBJ1-2; the D gene is possibly TRBD1 (5 bases). Between the trimmed V and J ends, which lost 8 bases and 8 bases, there was a span of 18 bases. This CDR3 has 13 amino acids. CDR1 and CDR2 from the germline V gene are MGHDK and SYGVNS. In DNA, the CDR3 is TGTGCCAGCGGAGAATACAGGTCTGGGGGCTACACCTTC. Translating it yields CASGEYRSGGYTF.

The chain joins TRBV2 to TRBJ1-6, with D unresolved. Trimming shortened V by 8 bases and J by 5 bases, and 19 bases separated the two germline ends. CDR1 is SNHLY, CDR2 FYNNEI, per germline. The CDR3 extends over 16 amino acids. The CDR3 region is CASSAMALGDNSPLHF. CDR3 DNA: TGTGCCAGCTCCGCGATGGCTTTGGGCGATAATTCACCCCTCCACTTT.

The rearrangement links TRBV24-1 to TRBJ1-5; D is uncertain. Germline V gives CDR1 KGHDR, CDR2 SFDVKD. The V end lost 4 bases, the J end lost 6 bases, and 15 bases lay between the germline ends. CDR3 length equals 15 residues. The CDR3 reads CATSDPRTVLQPQHF. The CDR3 nucleotides read TGTGCCACCAGTGACCCAAGGACCGTTCTTCAGCCCCAGCATTTT.

This clonotype was detected ten times or more. The rearrangement links TRBV2 to TRBJ1-2; no firm D call. The CDR3 is 13 amino acids. Trimming took 4 bases from V and 4 from J, leaving 10 bases between them. Per the germline V gene, CDR1 is SNHLY and CDR2 is FYNNEI. The CDR3 spells CASSGDQGYGYTF. The DNA for the CDR3 is TGTGCCAGCAGTGGAGACCAAGGCTATGGCTACACCTTC. The whole variable domain, remainder taken from reference TRBV2 and TRBJ1-2, is EPEVTQTPSHQVTQMGQEVILRCVPISNHLYFYWYRQILGQKVEFLVSFYNNEISEKSEIFDDQFSVERPDGSNFTLKIRSTKLEDSAMYFCASSGDQGYGYTFGSGTRLTVV.

This clonotype turned up a few times. The rearrangement uses TRBV20-1 and TRBJ2-5; no firm D call. The germline V and J ends were trimmed by 0 bases and 4 bases, with 12 bases remaining between them. Germline CDR1 DFQATT, CDR2 SNEGSKA (reference sequence). The CDR3 spans 14 residues. The CDR3 bases are TGCAGTGCTAGAGATCTTAGCACCTCAGAGACCCAGTACTTC. As protein: CSARDLSTSETQYF.

As for this clonotype: Mismatch with germline at one junction end may stem from a read error. The rearrangement joins TRBV2 to TRBJ2-7, with D possibly matching TRBD2 (6 bases). CDR3 length: 16 residues. Germline values: CDR1 SNHLY, CDR2 FYNNEI. CDR3 in amino acids: CASSPRLGGAAYEQYF. In nucleotides, the CDR3 is TGCGCCAGCAGCCCCCGGTTAGGAGGGGCGGCCTACGAGCAGTACTTC.

This chain uses TRBV7-9 with TRBJ2-3; D call uncertain. The CDR3 sequence is 12 residues long. With 2 bases removed from V and 5 bases from J, the gap between germline ends came to 5 bases. Germline V CDR1 and CDR2: SEHNR, FQNEAQ (reference sequence). This CDR3 is CASSLRQDTQYF. In DNA, the CDR3 is TGTGCCAGCAGCTTACGACAAGATACGCAGTATTTT.

The V call is TRBV20-1, the J call TRBJ1-2; TRBD1 might be the D (5 bases). Germline V lookup: CDR1 DFQATT, CDR2 SNEGSKA (reference sequence). This CDR3 is 14 amino acids long. Trimming took off 3 bases at V and 6 bases at J, with 17 bases between the two ends. DNA for the CDR3: TGCAGTGCTAGTAACGGGTGGGGGTCGCATGGCTACACCTTC. This gives the protein CSASNGWGSHGYTF.

V gene TRBV29-1 combines with J gene TRBJ1-2; D gene unclear. This CDR3 region has 11 residues. The germline gives CDR1 SQVTM, CDR2 ANQGSEA. Trimming left V 4 bases short and J 6 bases short, with 9 bases between. CDR3 amino acids: CSVAARDGYTF. CDR3 bases: TGCAGCGTTGCTGCAAGGGATGGCTACACCTTC.

A word on this clonotype: Just one base apart from a much larger clone, this may be a read error. CDR3 nucleotides: TGCAGTGCCTACGCGAACGACTACGAGCAGTGCTTC. It codes for CSAYANDYEQCF. V and J are TRBV20-1 and TRBJ2-7, with D possibly being TRBD2 (5 bases). From germline, CDR1 is DFQATT and CDR2 SNEGSKA (reference sequence). CDR3 length: 12 residues.

A word on this clonotype: At one of its ends the junction is not consistent with the germline gene, which may arise from a read error. The rearrangement uses TRBV7-3 and TRBJ1-4, with D maybe TRBD1 (5 bases). This CDR3 contains 13 residues. Germline V lookup: CDR1 SGHTA, CDR2 FQGTGA. This CDR3 reads CASSLVDSEELFF. The CDR3 DNA reads as TGTGCCAGCAGCTTGGTAGACAGTGAAGAACTGTTTTTT.

This clonotype was detected only a few times. The CDR3 DNA is TGCAGTGCTAGAGGGCAATCACACGGGGAGCTGTTTTTT. Protein: CSARGQSHGELFF. V usage is TRBV20-1 and J usage is TRBJ2-2; D is ambiguous. CDR3 length equals 13 residues. Germline assignment: CDR1 DFQATT and CDR2 SNEGSKA (reference sequence). V lost 1 base and J 7 bases, leaving 10 bases between the germline ends.

The rearrangement joins TRBV13 to TRBJ2-7; TRBD1 agrees at 7 bases. The V and J ends lost 6 bases and 2 bases, in that order; junction bases with no gene match: 7. The germline CDR1 and CDR2 sequences are PRHDT and FYEKMQ (reference sequence). This CDR3 contains 14 residues. CDR3 residues: CASRLTGSTYEQYF. The DNA for the CDR3 is TGTGCCAGCAGGCTGACAGGGTCAACCTACGAGCAGTACTTC.

This rearrangement joins TRBV25-1 to TRBJ1-2; 8 bases are a match to TRBD1. Germline V lookup: CDR1 MGHDK, CDR2 SYGVNS. This CDR3 spans 14 amino acids. V lost 6 bases to trimming and J lost 4 bases; unmatched junction nucleotides: 7. The DNA for the CDR3 is TGTGCCAGCAGGGGGACAGGCTATACCTATGGCTACACCTTC. Encoded protein: CASRGTGYTYGYTF.

The chain uses TRBV5-1 and TRBJ1-1, with 7 bases aligning to TRBD1. CDR3 length equals 15 residues. Germline assignment: CDR1 SGHRS and CDR2 YFSETQ. V was pared by 6 bases and J by 4 bases, with 12 bases of the junction left unmatched. The CDR3 reads CASKSGRQGGTEAFF. In DNA, the CDR3 is TGCGCCAGCAAATCAGGAAGACAGGGCGGCACTGAAGCTTTCTTT.

This chain links TRBV14 with TRBJ1-2, with no clear D. Trimming removed 4 bases at V and 5 bases at J, with 14 bases between. Germline CDR1 and CDR2: SGHDN and FVKESK. The CDR3 has 14 residues. CDR3 nucleotides: TGTGCCAGCAGCCCCGGGGAGGGCGGATATGGCTACACCTTC. Protein product: CASSPGEGGYGYTF.

The V call is TRBV2, the J call TRBJ1-2, with D possibly matching TRBD1 (6 bases). V lost 6 bases and J lost 4, with 18 bases in between. CDR3 length: 15 residues. Germline V gives CDR1 SNHLY, CDR2 FYNNEI. The CDR3 spells CASSGSRGGSYGYTF. CDR3 sequence (DNA): TGTGCCAGCAGCGGGAGCAGGGGAGGGAGCTATGGCTACACCTTC.

This clonotype was picked up one time. A much bigger clone sits one base away, suggesting this may be a read error. The chain combines TRBV2 with TRBJ1-5; TRBD1 matches 8 bases. Germline V gene lookup returns CDR1 SNHLY and CDR2 FYNNEI. There are 15 residues in the CDR3. CDR3 protein: CAGRETGAGNQPQHF. The CDR3 coding sequence is TGTGCCGGCAGAGAGACAGGGGCAGGCAATCAGCCCCAGCATTTT.

This chain connects TRBV20-1 to TRBJ2-5; D not certain. Germline lookup yields CDR1 DFQATT and CDR2 SNEGSKA (reference sequence). The germline V and J ends were trimmed by 0 bases and 2 bases, with 13 bases remaining between them. The CDR3 loop spans 15 amino acids. This CDR3 reads CSARERVSWQETQYF. CDR3 sequence (DNA): TGCAGTGCTAGAGAAAGAGTCAGTTGGCAAGAGACCCAGTACTTC.

On this clonotype itself: A read error may explain this, as a much larger clone is one base away. The chain carries TRBV19 and TRBJ1-1; 8 positions match TRBD1. This CDR3 comprises 14 residues. Looked up from germline, CDR1 is LNHDA and CDR2 is SQIVND (reference sequence). The CDR3 DNA reads as TGTGCCAGTAGACAGGGGGGGACGAACACTGAAGCTCTCTTT. It specifies CASRQGGTNTEALF.

Of note for this clonotype: A read error is possible here, since a much larger clone lies one base away. The V call is TRBV7-9, the J call TRBJ1-2, with D possibly being TRBD1 (6 bases). CDR1 is SEHNR, CDR2 FQNEAQ, per germline (reference sequence). The V and J ends lost 4 bases and 12 bases respectively, with 21 bases between them. The CDR3 is 14 residues long. CDR3 in amino acids: CASSSYGGDEGHTF. CDR3 coding DNA: TGTGCCAGCAGCTCCTATGGGGGCGACGAGGGCCACACCTTC. The variable domain in full, with the rest retrieved from reference TRBV7-9 and TRBJ1-2, is DTGVSQNPRHKITKRGQNVTFRCDPISEHNRLYWYRQTLGQGPEFLTYFQNEAQLEKSRLLSDRFSAERPKGSFSTLEIQRTEQGDSAMYLCASSSYGGDEGHTFGSGTRLTVV.

The chain uses TRBV7-9 and TRBJ2-2, with unresolved D. Germline V gives CDR1 SEHNR, CDR2 FQNEAQ (reference sequence). Trimming removed 2 bases at V and 3 bases at J, with 4 bases between. The CDR3 is 13 amino acids. CDR3 region: CASSLMDTGELFF. The CDR3 nucleotides read TGTGCCAGCAGCTTAATGGACACCGGGGAGCTGTTTTTT. Supplemented by reference TRBV7-9 and TRBJ2-2, the full variable domain reads DTGVSQNPRHKITKRGQNVTFRCDPISEHNRLYWYRQTLGQGPEFLTYFQNEAQLEKSRLLSDRFSAERPKGSFSTLEIQRTEQGDSAMYLCASSLMDTGELFFGEGSRLTVL.

As concerns this clonotype: One end of the junction varies from germline; a read error may be responsible. The J gene is TRBJ2-2, the V gene TRBV29-1, with TRBD2 identical over 8 bases. The CDR3 spans 14 residues. Germline-derived CDR1 and CDR2 are SQVTM and ANQGSEA. In DNA, the CDR3 is TGCAGCGTTACAGGCGGGAGGAACATCGGGGAGCTGTTTTTT. Translating gives CSVTGGRNIGELFF.

This clonotype occurred many times. The rearrangement joins TRBV10-3 to TRBJ1-5, with a weak D call TRBD1 (5 bases). V lost 6 bases, J lost 3 bases, and 9 bases lay in between. CDR1 and CDR2 (germline): ENHRY, SYGVKD. This CDR3 has 13 residues. The CDR3, as DNA: TGTGCCATCAGCGGGGGGTTCAATCAGCCCCAGCATTTT. Translating it yields CAISGGFNQPQHF.

In its sample, this clonotype was seen a few times. The germline gene is not matched at one end of the junction; a read error may be the cause. The rearrangement links TRBV5-1 to TRBJ2-5, with no clear D. Per the germline V gene, CDR1 is SGHRS and CDR2 is YFSETQ. CDR3 length: 15 amino acids. The CDR3 nucleotides are TGTGCCAGCAGCCAAGAAGCCGATCGCCAAGAGACCCAGTACTTC. It specifies CASSQEADRQETQYF.

The rearrangement uses TRBV5-6 and TRBJ1-5, with D tentatively TRBD1 (6 bases). This CDR3 region has 13 residues. CDR1 and CDR2 (germline): SGHDT, YYEEEE. The V gene lost 2 bases and the J gene lost 4 bases, with 7 bases spanning the gap. CDR3 DNA: TGTGCCAGCAGCTTTCAGGGGAATCAGCCCCAGCATTTT. Its protein is CASSFQGNQPQHF. Variable domain in full (rest from reference TRBV5-6 and TRBJ1-5): DAGVTQSPTHLIKTRGQQVTLRCSPKSGHDTVSWYQQALGQGPQFIFQYYEEEERQRGNFPDRFSGHQFPNYSSELNVNALLLGDSALYLCASSFQGNQPQHFGDGTRLSIL.

The table lists this clonotype with many counts. The chain joins TRBV2 to TRBJ1-5, with no clear D. The V end was cut by 2 bases, the J end by 7 bases, with 9 bases between. The germline CDR1 and CDR2 sequences are SNHLY and FYNNEI. This CDR3 spans 13 amino acids. In DNA, the CDR3 is TGTGCCAGCAGTGAATGGGGAGGCCAGCCCCAGCATTTT. This codes for CASSEWGGQPQHF. Full variable domain (missing parts from reference TRBV2 and TRBJ1-5): EPEVTQTPSHQVTQMGQEVILRCVPISNHLYFYWYRQILGQKVEFLVSFYNNEISEKSEIFDDQFSVERPDGSNFTLKIRSTKLEDSAMYFCASSEWGGQPQHFGDGTRLSIL.

The rearrangement uses TRBV15 and TRBJ1-1, with TRBD1 matching over 8 bases. Per germline, CDR1 LNHNV and CDR2 YYDKDF (reference sequence). The length of the CDR3 is 17 residues. V trimming: 3 bases; J trimming: 3 bases; junction bases outside the gene matches: 12. The CDR3 DNA reads as TGTGCCACCAGCAGCCACGACAGGGGTAGGGGCTACACTGAAGCTTTCTTT. Amino acids: CATSSHDRGRGYTEAFF.

The V gene is TRBV2, the J gene TRBJ2-5, with 8 bases aligning to TRBD1. The CDR3 consists of 16 residues. With V trimmed by 8 bases and J by 2 bases, 13 bases remained unmatched. Germline CDR1 is SNHLY and CDR2 is FYNNEI. The DNA for the CDR3 is TGTGCCAGCCCGGACAGGGTCACCGGGGCGCAAGAGACCCAGTACTTC. This codes for CASPDRVTGAQETQYF.

The sample holds a few counts of this clonotype. One junction end does not reproduce the germline sequence, and a read error may be involved. The J gene is TRBJ2-7, the V gene TRBV10-3; TRBD2 is a possible D gene (6 bases). This CDR3 region has 15 residues. Germline CDR1 ENHRY, CDR2 SYGVKD. The CDR3 DNA follows: TGTGCCAGCAGTTTCTCGGGGGAGGAGGCCTACGAGCAGTACTTC. Translation: CASSFSGEEAYEQYF.